This TCR beta chain stems from a study of identical twins. One entry per CDR3 protein, called by TCRdb with MiXCR from the 5' RACE reads. The profile covers roughly 190,000 distinct CDR3 sequences, with 15% appearing a single time and 40% taken by the ten largest. The V end lost 1 base, the J end lost 12 bases, and 13 bases lay between the germline ends. In germline, CDR1 is SGHAT, CDR2 FQNNGV. The CDR3 is 13 residues long. The sample was also reused in another study, on T cells expressing NK-cell markers. That source adds: Cells sorted as CD3+CD56+NKG2C+, CD3+CD56+NKG2C- and CD3+CD56-NKG2C+ T cells supplied the TCR beta repertoires.

The sample consisted of CD8+ T cells sorted from blood. This receptor was identified in a woman younger than 35 in good health. The genes are TRBV11-2 and TRBJ2-1; D remains unclear. CDR3 sequence reads: CASSLVGPLGQFF. In DNA, the CDR3 is TGTGCCAGCAGCTTAGTAGGCCCGCTAGGGCAGTTCTTC.